The 14 T cell receptor beta chains reported below all come from one sample, sequenced in a study of blood T cell repertoires in COVID-19. Sequencing used immunoSEQ multiplex PCR; TCRdb keeps in-frame clones, though not all of them. The sample gives about 53,000 clones, approximately 84% of which show up once; about 14% is in the top ten. Sequenced material: peripheral blood. These receptor sequences come from a human donor in a cohort sampled during active COVID-19.

The chain links TRBV7-8 to TRBJ2-4, with 7 bases lining up with TRBD1. Germline V gives CDR1 SGHVS, CDR2 FQNEAQ. The J segment lost 3 bases and the V segment lost 5 bases, leaving 13 bases of the junction unmatched. This CDR3 comprises 17 residues. This CDR3 is CASSKPGGTGDKNIQYF. As DNA, the CDR3 is TGTGCCAGCAGCAAACCTGGCGGAACAGGGGACAAAAACATTCAGTACTTC.

V gene TRBV9 combines with J gene TRBJ2-3; D perhaps matches TRBD2 (6 bases). The ends were cut back, 3 bases at V and 8 bases at J, with 19 bases in the middle. Germline-derived CDR1 and CDR2 are SGDLS and YYNGEE. CDR3 size: 15 residues. The CDR3, as DNA: TGTGCCAGCAGCGCCGTCGTGCGGGGCCCAGGTACGCAGTATTTT. Amino acid sequence: CASSAVVRGPGTQYF.

The chain couples TRBV9 to TRBJ2-5, with no clear D. The ends were cut back, 0 bases at V and 0 bases at J, with 12 bases in the middle. The CDR3 spans 16 residues. Germline CDR1 SGDLS, CDR2 YYNGEE. CDR3 nucleotide sequence: TGTGCCAGCAGCGTAGGCGGCCTTGACCACCAAGAGACCCAGTACTTC. It translates to CASSVGGLDHQETQYF.

V gene TRBV12-3 or TRBV12-4 combines with J gene TRBJ1-1; maybe TRBD1 (5 bases). Trimming left V 10 bases short and J 0 bases short, with 12 bases between. There are 13 residues in the CDR3. The CDR3 region is CATRTRMNTEAFF. The DNA for the CDR3 is TGTGCCACCAGGACAAGGATGAACACTGAAGCTTTCTTT.

This chain links TRBV6-5 with TRBJ2-7; TRBD1 aligns across 7 bases. CDR3 length: 14 residues. The J segment lost 4 bases and the V segment lost 7 bases, leaving 10 bases of the junction unmatched. From germline, CDR1 is MNHEY and CDR2 SVGAGI. CDR3 region: CASNLGRGSYEQYF. The CDR3 DNA follows: TGTGCCAGCAATTTAGGCAGGGGGTCTTACGAGCAGTACTTC.

V and J are TRBV6-5 and TRBJ2-3; tentative D call: TRBD2 (6 bases). Germline lookup yields CDR1 MNHEY and CDR2 SVGAGI. With 6 bases removed from V and 2 bases from J, the gap between germline ends came to 15 bases. CDR3 length: 15 residues. The CDR3 is CASRRTAGTTDTQYF. The CDR3 coding sequence is TGTGCCAGCAGGCGGACGGCGGGAACCACAGATACGCAGTATTTT.

The V gene is TRBV7-2, the J gene TRBJ2-2, with 8 bases lining up with TRBD1. Germline values: CDR1 SGHTA, CDR2 FQGNSA. CDR3 length: 16 amino acids. Germline trimming cut 4 bases from V and 7 bases from J; bases unmatched to any gene: 11. The CDR3 coding sequence is TGTGCCAGCAGCTCCCGGACAGGGTTGAGGCACGGGGAGCTGTTTTTT. Translating it yields CASSSRTGLRHGELFF.

This chain connects TRBV9 to TRBJ2-7; 7 bases line up with TRBD2. Germline V gene lookup returns CDR1 SGDLS and CDR2 YYNGEE. Trimming took 2 bases from V and 2 from J; bases not matched to a gene: 4. The CDR3 runs 14 residues. The CDR3 sequence: CASSVSGIPYEQYF. In DNA, the CDR3 is TGTGCCAGCAGCGTGAGCGGGATCCCCTACGAGCAGTACTTC.

The J gene is TRBJ2-5, the V gene TRBV5-1, with 7 bases identical to TRBD2. The CDR3 loop spans 13 amino acids. Germline V gene lookup returns CDR1 SGHRS and CDR2 YFSETQ. Trimming took 4 bases from V and 9 from J; bases not matched to a gene: 9. The DNA for the CDR3 is TGCGCCAGCAGCGAGGGGAGGGTGTGGGCCCAGTACTTC. Translating it yields CASSEGRVWAQYF.

The chain is built from TRBV9 and TRBJ2-7, with D unresolved. Germline-derived CDR1 and CDR2 are SGDLS and YYNGEE. V was clipped by 0 bases and J by 0 bases, with 10 bases between them. This CDR3 contains 15 residues. The CDR3 DNA reads TGTGCCAGCAGCGTAGGTAGCACTTCCTCCTACGAGCAGTACTTC. Its protein is CASSVGSTSSYEQYF. The complete variable domain, with remaining parts taken from reference TRBV9 and TRBJ2-7, reads DSGVTQTPKHLITATGQRVTLRCSPRSGDLSVYWYQQSLDQGLQFLIQYYNGEERAKGNILERFSAQQFPDLHSELNLSSLELGDSALYFCASSVGSTSSYEQYFGPGTRLTVT.

CDR3 protein: CASSLDRAGNTIYF. Here the CDR3 DNA reads TGCGCCAGCAGCTTGGACAGGGCTGGAAACACCATATATTTT. The J gene is TRBJ1-3, the V gene TRBV5-1; possible D gene TRBD1, 6 bases. Per the germline V gene, CDR1 is SGHRS and CDR2 is YFSETQ. This CDR3 has 14 amino acids. V was trimmed by 0 bases and J by 2 bases, leaving 6 bases between them.

In this sample, this clone turned up once. This sequence joins TRBV5-1 and TRBJ2-3; 10 bases are a match to TRBD1. The CDR3 length is 15 residues. The germline gives CDR1 SGHRS, CDR2 YFSETQ. V lost 3 bases, J lost 4 bases, and 5 bases stayed unmatched. In DNA, the CDR3 is TGCGCCAGCAGCTACGCCGGGACAGGGGCAGATACGCAGTATTTT. It is translated as CASSYAGTGADTQYF.

The sample holds a few counts of this clone. The chain is built from TRBV19 and TRBJ1-1, with a possible D match to TRBD1 (6 bases). The V gene lost 4 bases and the J gene lost 7 bases, with 10 bases spanning the gap. Germline assignment: CDR1 LNHDA and CDR2 SQIVND (reference sequence). This CDR3 is built from 12 residues. The CDR3, as DNA: TGTGCCAGTAGTAGGACAGTCTATGAAGCTTTCTTT. Its translation: CASSRTVYEAFF.

The CDR3 DNA reads as TGTGCCAGCAGCTGGGACAGGGAACACGAGCAGTACTTC. Protein sequence: CASSWDREHEQYF. The V gene is TRBV7-9, the J gene TRBJ2-7, with 9 bases lining up with TRBD1. V shed 4 bases and J 5 bases; nucleotides not matched to a gene: 3. This CDR3 contains 13 residues. CDR1 and CDR2 (germline): SEHNR, FQNEAQ (reference sequence).